A single sample gave rise to the 27 T cell receptor beta chains below, sequenced in a study of cytomegalovirus exposure and HLA in healthy donors. Vbeta (60) and Jbeta (13) primers were used in the PCR. Measured with immunoSEQ multiplex PCR; TCRdb has only the in-frame clones, and not every one. The sample holds around 63,000 clones; 70% to 85% are singletons and the top ten take just under 3%. The sequenced sample was PBMCs. These receptors were collected from a woman younger than 45 in good health and CMV-seronegative.

This chain uses TRBV29-1 with TRBJ1-1; weak D call: TRBD1 (5 bases). The CDR3 extends over 12 amino acids. CDR1 is SQVTM and CDR2 is ANQGSEA in the germline V gene. CDR3 region: CSADQGNTEAFF. The CDR3, as DNA: TGCAGTGCAGACCAGGGGAACACTGAAGCTTTCTTT.

This chain joins TRBV20-1 and TRBJ1-4, with 9 bases fitting TRBD1. The CDR3 consists of 11 residues. J was trimmed by 12 bases and V by 6 bases; bases with no gene match: 5. Germline values: CDR1 DFQATT, CDR2 SNEGSKA (reference sequence). CDR3 loop: CSADRGRELFF. The CDR3 region has the DNA TGCAGTGCCGACAGGGGGAGGGAACTGTTTTTT.

This clone was detected only once. This chain links TRBV7-8 with TRBJ1-5, with a possible D match to TRBD1 (5 bases). This CDR3 is 16 amino acids long. Germline values: CDR1 SGHVS, CDR2 FQNEAQ. Trimming left V 1 base short and J 3 bases short, with 13 bases between. CDR3 region: CASSLEGAILNQPQHF. In DNA form, the CDR3 reads TGTGCCAGCAGCTTAGAAGGGGCCATCCTCAATCAGCCCCAGCATTTT.

This chain joins TRBV27 and TRBJ2-2, with D unclear. CDR1 is MNHEY, CDR2 SMNVEV, per germline (reference sequence). CDR3 size: 16 residues. Deletions cut 0 bases from V and 1 base from J, with 9 bases between. The CDR3 bases are TGTGCCAGCAGTTTATCGGGCGCCGGGAACACCGGGGAGCTGTTTTTT. It is translated as CASSLSGAGNTGELFF.

The CDR3 is CASRPDRTDQPQHF. The CDR3 DNA reads as TGTGCCAGCAGGCCCGACAGGACTGATCAGCCCCAGCATTTT. The V gene is TRBV5-8, the J gene TRBJ1-5; the D gene is possibly TRBD1 (6 bases). CDR1 is SGHTS, CDR2 YDEGEE, per germline. The CDR3 is 14 residues long. Trimming took off 5 bases at V and 5 bases at J, with 14 bases between the two ends.

This chain connects TRBV11-2 to TRBJ2-2, with D tentatively TRBD2 (6 bases). CDR3 length equals 15 residues. The V gene's germline CDR1 is SGHAT and CDR2 FQNNGV. The V end lost 2 bases, the J end lost 3 bases, and 10 bases lay between the germline ends. The CDR3 bases are TGTGCCAGCAGCTTATCAGGGACTGACACCGGGGAGCTGTTTTTT. Amino acids: CASSLSGTDTGELFF.

Details on this clone: One end of the junction does not line up with germline, which may come from a read error. The chain employs TRBV5-5 and TRBJ2-3; 7 positions agree with TRBD2. CDR1 SGHKS and CDR2 YYEKEE come from the germline V gene (reference sequence). The CDR3 totals 16 residues. This CDR3 is CASTLPPGLRGDTQYF. The CDR3 DNA is TGTGCCAGCACCTTGCCACCGGGACTAAGGGGAGATACGCAGTATTTT.

The chain employs TRBV9 and TRBJ2-3, with TRBD2 matching 7 bases. The junction had 2 bases not matched to a gene; V was cut back by 0 bases and J by 1 base. The CDR3 runs 15 residues. Germline CDR1 and CDR2: SGDLS and YYNGEE. The CDR3, as DNA: TGTGCCAGCAGCGTAGAGAGCGGGGGCACAGATACGCAGTATTTT. It is translated as CASSVESGGTDTQYF. Full variable domain (outside the CDR3, taken from reference TRBV9 and TRBJ2-3): DSGVTQTPKHLITATGQRVTLRCSPRSGDLSVYWYQQSLDQGLQFLIQYYNGEERAKGNILERFSAQQFPDLHSELNLSSLELGDSALYFCASSVESGGTDTQYFGPGTRLTVL.

The genes are TRBV7-9 and TRBJ2-5; no firm D call. V was shortened by 3 bases and J by 0 bases, with 8 bases between the two germline ends. The CDR3 length is 14 residues. CDR1 and CDR2 from the germline V gene are SEHNR and FQNEAQ (reference sequence). In nucleotides, the CDR3 is TGTGCCAGCAGCTTTACTGCTAACCAAGAGACCCAGTACTTC. The encoded protein is CASSFTANQETQYF.

CDR3 residues: CASSQERGIQETQYF. CDR3 nucleotides: TGTGCCAGCAGCCAAGAAAGAGGGATCCAAGAGACCCAGTACTTC. This rearrangement joins TRBV14 to TRBJ2-5; tentative D call: TRBD2 (5 bases). Between the trimmed V and J ends, which lost 0 bases and 1 base, there was a span of 9 bases. The CDR3 is made up of 15 amino acids. Germline lookup yields CDR1 SGHDN and CDR2 FVKESK. Looking up the rest from reference TRBV14 and TRBJ2-5 gives the full variable domain: EAGVTQFPSHSVIEKGQTVTLRCDPISGHDNLYWYRRVMGKEIKFLLHFVKESKQDESGMPNNRFLAERTGGTYSTLKVQPAELEDSGVYFCASSQERGIQETQYFGPGTRLLVL.

This clone was seen only a few times. This chain uses TRBV27 with TRBJ1-1, with TRBD1 matching over 11 bases. Germline V lookup: CDR1 MNHEY, CDR2 SMNVEV (reference sequence). Trimming cost V 0 bases and J 3 bases; bases outside gene matches: 15. CDR3 length equals 20 residues. The CDR3 here is CASSLSSERTGGKGDTEAFF. The CDR3 DNA reads as TGTGCCAGCAGTTTATCCTCCGAGAGGACAGGGGGCAAAGGCGACACTGAAGCTTTCTTT.

This clone was picked up a small number of times. The genes are TRBV28 and TRBJ1-2; 7 bases are a match to TRBD1. Unmatched junction bases numbered 12, after V lost 7 bases and J lost 1 base. Looked up from germline, CDR1 is MDHEN and CDR2 is SYDVKM. This CDR3 has 16 amino acids. Here the CDR3 DNA reads TGTGCCAGCACCTTGGGGACAGATTGGGTTAACTATGGCTACACCTTC. This encodes CASTLGTDWVNYGYTF.

The CDR3 reads CASSQTGGETQYF. In nucleotides, the CDR3 is TGTGCCAGCAGTCAGACAGGGGGAGAGACCCAGTACTTC. The chain combines TRBV6-6 with TRBJ2-5, with TRBD1 identical over 9 bases. J was trimmed by 4 bases and V by 5 bases; bases with no gene match: 2. From germline, CDR1 is MNHNY and CDR2 SVGAGI (reference sequence). There are 13 residues in the CDR3.

The chain carries TRBV5-1 and TRBJ2-3; a possible D gene is TRBD1 (6 bases). Germline values: CDR1 SGHRS, CDR2 YFSETQ. V lost 3 bases and J 5 bases, leaving 16 bases between the germline ends. The CDR3 has 15 amino acids. The CDR3 region is CASSSSGSRGDTQYF. DNA of the CDR3: TGCGCCAGCAGCTCCTCCGGTTCCAGGGGAGATACGCAGTATTTT.

This clone was counted a few times. This chain links TRBV19 with TRBJ1-1, with D possibly being TRBD1 (5 bases). The CDR3 contains 13 residues. The germline gives CDR1 LNHDA, CDR2 SQIVND (reference sequence). V dropped 7 bases and J dropped 5 bases, with 14 bases sitting between them. CDR3 in DNA: TGTGCCAGTATTGCGGCGGAGGGGACTGAAGCTTTCTTT. This sequence encodes CASIAAEGTEAFF.

J is TRBJ2-7 and V is TRBV11-2; weak D call: TRBD2 (6 bases). Germline CDR1 is SGHAT and CDR2 is FQNNGV. This CDR3 region has 13 residues. V was clipped by 5 bases and J by 2 bases, with 10 bases between them. CDR3 region: CASSGLRPYEQYV. Written as DNA, the CDR3 is TGTGCCAGCAGCGGACTAAGACCCTACGAGCAGTACGTC.

This clone showed up just a few times. This chain links TRBV9 with TRBJ2-3; 8 bases agree with TRBD2. Germline CDR1 SGDLS, CDR2 YYNGEE. This CDR3 spans 16 amino acids. V shed 3 bases, J shed 2 bases, and the junction held 8 bases outside the gene matches. CDR3 sequence (DNA): TGTGCCAGCAGCGCACTACTAGCGGTTTCCACAGATACGCAGTATTTT. Translating gives CASSALLAVSTDTQYF.

The J gene is TRBJ1-1, the V gene TRBV9, with 7 bases fitting TRBD1. In germline, CDR1 is SGDLS, CDR2 YYNGEE. Losses at the gene ends were 3 bases for V and 3 bases for J; bases not matched to a gene: 2. This CDR3 is 13 amino acids long. The CDR3 DNA is TGTGCCAGCAGCGCGACAGGGTACACTGAAGCTTTCTTT. Protein: CASSATGYTEAFF.

The chain joins TRBV7-2 to TRBJ2-7; perhaps TRBD2 as D (6 bases). The V and J ends lost 2 bases and 6 bases respectively, with 17 bases between them. Germline lookup yields CDR1 SGHTA and CDR2 FQGNSA. This CDR3 has 15 residues. CDR3: CASSLITGGRGEQYV. Written as DNA, the CDR3 is TGTGCCAGCAGCTTAATTACCGGAGGGCGGGGCGAGCAGTACGTC.

The V call is TRBV18, the J call TRBJ1-1, with a tentative D call TRBD1 (5 bases). V gave up 7 bases and J gave up 2 bases, with 11 bases separating them. The CDR3 sequence is 13 residues long. The V gene's germline CDR1 is KGHSH and CDR2 LQKENI. Here the CDR3 reads CASYDSHNTEAFF. The CDR3 nucleotides read TGTGCCAGCTATGACAGCCACAACACTGAAGCTTTCTTT.

This clone showed up just a few times. The chain carries TRBV25-1 and TRBJ2-3; weak D call: TRBD2 (6 bases). V was cut by 1 base and J by 6 bases, with 11 bases left in between. The CDR3 spans 14 residues. Looked up from germline, CDR1 is MGHDK and CDR2 is SYGVNS. CDR3 sequence reads: CASSEWGEWDTQYF. CDR3 sequence (DNA): TGTGCCAGCAGTGAATGGGGGGAGTGGGATACGCAGTATTTT.

This clone was seen only a few times. The genes are TRBV10-3 and TRBJ1-6; D possibly corresponds to TRBD1 (5 bases). Trimming took 3 bases from V and 0 from J, leaving 18 bases between them. This CDR3 has 19 residues. Germline V gene lookup returns CDR1 ENHRY and CDR2 SYGVKD. The CDR3 loop reads CAISESGDDMSSYNSPLHF. CDR3 DNA sequence: TGTGCCATCAGTGAATCGGGGGATGACATGAGCTCCTATAATTCACCCCTCCACTTT.

This clone came up once. V usage is TRBV11-3 and J usage is TRBJ2-2, with TRBD1 as a possible D gene (5 bases). CDR1 is SGHNT and CDR2 is YENEEA in the germline V gene. V shed 0 bases and J shed 1 base, with 9 bases lying between them. This CDR3 region has 16 residues. The CDR3 loop is CASSLDGQGNTGELFF. The CDR3 DNA sequence: TGTGCCAGCAGCTTAGATGGTCAGGGGAACACCGGGGAGCTGTTTTTT.

The chain links TRBV19 to TRBJ1-5; D unclear. The ends were cut back, 0 bases at V and 4 bases at J, with 7 bases in the middle. The germline gives CDR1 LNHDA, CDR2 SQIVND (reference sequence). The CDR3 is made up of 14 amino acids. CDR3 nucleotides: TGTGCCAGTAGTATAGAGGCCCTTAATCAGCCCCAGCATTTT. This translates into CASSIEALNQPQHF.

The chain uses TRBV7-8 and TRBJ1-1; D is uncertain. From germline, CDR1 is SGHVS and CDR2 FQNEAQ. V lost 2 bases to trimming and J lost 3 bases, with 13 bases between them. This CDR3 comprises 15 residues. The CDR3 DNA reads TGTGCCAGCAGCTTAAGCGGTCAGCTGTACACTGAAGCTTTCTTT. This encodes CASSLSGQLYTEAFF.

The V gene is TRBV9, the J gene TRBJ1-1; TRBD1 might be the D (5 bases). CDR1 and CDR2 from the germline V gene are SGDLS and YYNGEE. This CDR3 has 14 amino acids. The ends were cut back, 3 bases at V and 3 bases at J, with 12 bases in the middle. The CDR3 region has the DNA TGTGCCAGCAGCGCCAGGGTACAGGACACTGAAGCTTTCTTT. Translating it yields CASSARVQDTEAFF. Variable domain in full (rest from reference TRBV9 and TRBJ1-1): DSGVTQTPKHLITATGQRVTLRCSPRSGDLSVYWYQQSLDQGLQFLIQYYNGEERAKGNILERFSAQQFPDLHSELNLSSLELGDSALYFCASSARVQDTEAFFGQGTRLTVV.

This chain links TRBV4-3 with TRBJ2-1; 10 bases match TRBD2. The CDR3 length is 16 residues. The germline gives CDR1 LGHNA, CDR2 YSLEER. V shed 0 bases and J 8 bases; nucleotides not matched to a gene: 7. As DNA, the CDR3 is TGCGCCAGCAGCCAAGATTCGACTAGCGGGCTCTATGAGCAGTTCTTC. It is translated as CASSQDSTSGLYEQFF.